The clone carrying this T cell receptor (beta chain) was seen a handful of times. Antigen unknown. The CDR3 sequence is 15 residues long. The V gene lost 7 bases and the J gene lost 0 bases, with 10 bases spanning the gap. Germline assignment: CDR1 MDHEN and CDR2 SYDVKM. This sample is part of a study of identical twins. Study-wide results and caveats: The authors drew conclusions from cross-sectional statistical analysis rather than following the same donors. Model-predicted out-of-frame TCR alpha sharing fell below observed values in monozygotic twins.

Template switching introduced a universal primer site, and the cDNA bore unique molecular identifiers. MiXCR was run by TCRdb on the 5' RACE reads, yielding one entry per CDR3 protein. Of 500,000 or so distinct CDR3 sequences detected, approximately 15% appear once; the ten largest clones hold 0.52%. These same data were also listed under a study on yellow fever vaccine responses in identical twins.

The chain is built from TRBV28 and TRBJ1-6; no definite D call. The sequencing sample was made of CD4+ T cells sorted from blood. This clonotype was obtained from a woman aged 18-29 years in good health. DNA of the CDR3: TGTGCCAGCATTGAAGGGAGCTCCTATAATTCACCCCTCCACTTT. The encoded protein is CASIEGSSYNSPLHF.